This T cell receptor beta chain was sequenced in a study of T cells in tuberculosis. With 1 base removed from V and 7 bases from J, the gap between germline ends came to 14 bases. This CDR3 contains 14 residues. Germline V lookup: CDR1 SGHRS, CDR2 YFSETQ. Study observations and caveats: The TCR-beta difference was not significant; alpha differences partly reflected length.

Clones were read by immunoSEQ multiplex PCR, and TCRdb kept only the in-frame ones, dropping some. The table includes about 33,000 clones, less than 97% detected once. As regards this clone: Antigen: not known.

The receptor's source is a donor under 30 with latent tuberculosis or without tuberculosis infection. The sequenced material came from PBMCs. The rearrangement uses TRBV5-1 and TRBJ2-5, with D possibly matching TRBD2 (5 bases). CDR3 bases: TGCGCCAGCAGCTTGAGGTCCACCGAGGGGACCCAGTACTTC. It yields the protein CASSLRSTEGTQYF.